These 12 T cell receptor beta chains came from one sample sequenced in a study of T-cell memory formation after mild COVID-19. Each CDR3 protein gets one entry after TCRdb re-called the 5' RACE reads with MiXCR. The table shows 100,000 to 150,000 distinct CDR3 sequences, with approximately 15% occurring only once. What was sequenced was PBMCs or a T cell subset sorted from them (not recorded which). All receptors come from a man aged 18 to 30 who had mild COVID-19 (a few samples of this study predate the infection). Cell type and time point are not known.

The table lists this clonotype with many counts. The rearrangement joins TRBV12-3 or TRBV12-4 to TRBJ2-2; D call uncertain. The length of the CDR3 is 17 residues. V was pared by 2 bases and J by 2 bases, with 15 bases between. The CDR3 is CASSLYGDVLNTGELFF. The CDR3 DNA is TGTGCCAGCAGTTTATACGGTGACGTCCTAAACACCGGGGAGCTGTTTTTT.

The rearrangement uses TRBV11-2 and TRBJ2-7, with TRBD1 matching over 8 bases. Germline loops: CDR1 SGHAT, CDR2 FQNNGV. The trim removed 5 bases at V and 3 bases at J, leaving 3 bases unmatched. The CDR3 is 13 amino acids. The CDR3 nucleotides read TGTGCCAGCAGCCCCGGACAGGGCTACGAGCAGTACGTC. Protein: CASSPGQGYEQYV.

This clonotype was picked up many times. This chain links TRBV12-3 or TRBV12-4 with TRBJ2-3; 7 nucleotides match TRBD1. V trimming: 2 bases; J trimming: 0 bases; junction bases outside the gene matches: 2. This CDR3 comprises 15 residues. The CDR3 protein is CASSLRGLSTDTQYF. As DNA, the CDR3 is TGTGCCAGCAGTTTAAGGGGGCTGAGCACAGATACGCAGTATTTT.

This clonotype was counted only a few times. The chain has TRBV7-9 and TRBJ1-1, with TRBD1 as a possible D gene (5 bases). There are 13 residues in the CDR3. Germline V CDR1 and CDR2: SEHNR, FQNEAQ (reference sequence). The germline V and J ends were trimmed by 6 bases and 3 bases, with 11 bases remaining between them. The CDR3: CASRRGADTEAFF. DNA for the CDR3: TGTGCCAGCAGACGAGGGGCGGACACTGAAGCTTTCTTT.

This clonotype was found a few times. The chain uses TRBV6-2 or TRBV6-3 and TRBJ2-2; 9 bases are shared with TRBD1. The CDR3 covers 15 residues. V lost 10 bases and J lost 4; bases outside the gene matches: 10. The germline gives CDR1 MNHEY, CDR2 SVGEGT. This CDR3 is CATAGTGPFTGELFF. CDR3 nucleotides: TGTGCCACCGCAGGGACAGGGCCTTTCACCGGGGAGCTGTTTTTT.

The V gene is TRBV5-1, the J gene TRBJ2-6; 7 bases fit TRBD1. J was trimmed by 0 bases and V by 4 bases; bases with no gene match: 4. Germline lookup yields CDR1 SGHRS and CDR2 YFSETQ. The CDR3 spans 16 residues. CDR3 bases: TGCGCCAGCAGCAGGGGACAGCCCTCTGGGGCCAACGTCCTGACTTTC. As protein: CASSRGQPSGANVLTF.

This clonotype is classed as medium-sized. The DNA for the CDR3 is TGTGCCAGCAGCCGGTTCGGGAACACCGGGGAGCTGTTTTTT. This sequence encodes CASSRFGNTGELFF. The chain carries TRBV3-1 and TRBJ2-2; D not certain. V was trimmed by 4 bases and J by 1 base, leaving 7 bases between them. The CDR3 runs 14 residues. Germline V lookup: CDR1 LGHDT, CDR2 YNNKEL (reference sequence).

The genes are TRBV5-6 and TRBJ1-3, with TRBD1 as a possible D gene (5 bases). Trimming pared 2 bases from V and 0 bases from J, leaving 12 bases between. This CDR3 contains 16 residues. Germline CDR1 is SGHDT and CDR2 is YYEEEE. The CDR3 spells CASSLGAGNSGNTIYF. The CDR3 nucleotides are TGTGCCAGCAGCTTAGGAGCAGGGAACTCTGGAAACACCATATATTTT.

V usage is TRBV12-3 or TRBV12-4 and J usage is TRBJ2-3; D is ambiguous. The V gene lost 4 bases and the J gene lost 12 bases, with 11 bases spanning the gap. The CDR3 loop spans 11 amino acids. For the CDR3, the DNA is TGTGCCAGCAGTTCAGGAGTAGTCCAGTATTTT. It yields the protein CASSSGVVQYF.

In its sample, this clonotype was seen a few times. The gene calls are TRBV12-3 or TRBV12-4 and TRBJ2-2; 7 bases fit TRBD1. V dropped 3 bases and J dropped 2; count of bases not matched to a gene: 3. The CDR3 has 15 amino acids. The CDR3, as DNA: TGTGCCAGCAGTTTTGAAGGGGGCAACACCGGGGAGCTGTTTTTT. Translating gives CASSFEGGNTGELFF.

CDR3 in DNA: TGTGCCAGCAGCCTGCGGGGGGCCCAAGAGACCCAGTACTTC. Translation: CASSLRGAQETQYF. The V and J genes are TRBV7-8 and TRBJ2-5, with 8 nucleotides matching TRBD2. V lost 5 bases to trimming and J lost 1 base; unmatched junction nucleotides: 3. The CDR3 covers 14 residues. Germline lookup yields CDR1 SGHVS and CDR2 FQNEAQ.

This clonotype has just a few counts. V gene TRBV5-1 combines with J gene TRBJ2-4; TRBD1 agrees at 10 bases. The CDR3 sequence is 14 residues long. The V segment lost 4 bases and the J segment 6 bases; nucleotides outside the gene matches: 4. Germline V gene data show CDR1 as SGHRS and CDR2 as YFSETQ. CDR3 DNA: TGCGCCAGCAGCGGGAGACAGGGGGCAAACATTCAGTACTTC. It is translated as CASSGRQGANIQYF.